This TCR beta chain was recorded in a study of T cells in Graves' hyperthyroidism and ophthalmopathy. Study in general: Blood was drawn when the patient was first diagnosed and still untreated.

General study points: Ophthalmopathy, as predicted by the model, came a median roughly 6.3 months after the prediction. Blood also contained most expanded thyroid clonotypes above 0.001.

The V end was cut by 4 bases, the J end by 1 base, with 12 bases between. The CDR3 is 15 amino acids. Germline V gene sequence: CDR1 SGHAT, CDR2 FQNNGV. RNA transcripts yielded amplified TCR beta CDR3 regions. HTBI primers drove first-round RT-PCR of the TCR CDR3. From the multiplex PCR reads, TCRdb called clonotypes with MiXCR, one entry per CDR3 protein. Among under 600,000 distinct CDR3 sequences listed, roughly a sixth were seen once. The sample holds many counts of this clonotype. Antigen: not known. In making diagnoses, clinical symptoms, serum thyroxine and TRAb, thyroid ultrasound and orbital computed tomography were all used.

Sequencing used blood. This clonotype was sampled from a woman aged 40-49 years with Graves' ophthalmopathy. This chain connects TRBV11-2 to TRBJ2-3; TRBD2 is a possible D gene (6 bases). CDR3 sequence reads: CASSSRKRGTDTQYF. As DNA, the CDR3 is TGTGCCAGCAGCTCAAGGAAGCGGGGCACAGATACGCAGTATTTT.